Below are 28 T cell receptor beta chains sequenced from a single sample in a study of T cell responses to AZD1222 COVID-19 vaccine. Method: immunoSEQ multiplex PCR; TCRdb's copy keeps in-frame clones and lacks some. The sample lists under 200,000 clones, about 90% occurring once. Sample: peripheral blood, taken on day 0 of AZD1222 vaccination. Receptors were obtained from an adult in good health.

This chain links TRBV7-9 with TRBJ2-7; 10 bases align to TRBD2. Per the germline V gene, CDR1 is SEHNR and CDR2 is FQNEAQ (reference sequence). There are 17 residues in the CDR3. J gave up 5 bases and V 5 bases, and 15 bases lay outside the gene matches. The CDR3 nucleotides read TGTGCCAGCAGCCCAATCGCTAGCGGGAGTCGGGAAGACGAGCAGTACTTC. It yields the protein CASSPIASGSREDEQYF.

The V gene is TRBV14, the J gene TRBJ2-1, with D tentatively TRBD2 (6 bases). The CDR3 totals 14 residues. The V gene lost 7 bases and the J gene lost 10 bases, with 20 bases spanning the gap. Per the germline V gene, CDR1 is SGHDN and CDR2 is FVKESK. CDR3 sequence (DNA): TGTGCCAGCACCCACAGTCGGGAGTTCAGGGAGCAGTTCTTC. This gives the protein CASTHSREFREQFF.

The sample holds one count of this clone. The genes are TRBV5-1 and TRBJ1-6; tentatively, D is TRBD1 (6 bases). Trimming pared 6 bases from V and 7 bases from J, leaving 14 bases between. The CDR3 is made up of 14 amino acids. From germline, CDR1 is SGHRS and CDR2 YFSETQ. CDR3 region: CASTLDSLNSPLHF. The CDR3 nucleotides are TGCGCCAGCACCCTGGACAGTCTAAATTCACCCCTCCACTTT.

The rearrangement joins TRBV28 to TRBJ1-2; 10 bases fit TRBD1. This CDR3 has 12 amino acids. CDR1 is MDHEN and CDR2 is SYDVKM in the germline V gene. Trimming removed 6 bases from V and 8 bases from J; junction bases left unmatched: 3. The CDR3, as DNA: TGTGCCAGCAGGACAGGGGGCCGGGGCTACACCTTC. Protein product: CASRTGGRGYTF.

This chain joins TRBV19 and TRBJ2-1; 8 bases map to TRBD2. The V segment lost 4 bases and the J segment 4 bases; nucleotides outside the gene matches: 9. CDR1 is LNHDA and CDR2 is SQIVND in the germline V gene (reference sequence). This CDR3 is 16 amino acids long. The CDR3 sequence is CASSTAGPGGYNEQFF. In DNA, the CDR3 is TGTGCCAGTAGTACCGCGGGACCGGGGGGGTACAATGAGCAGTTCTTC.

The chain is built from TRBV28 and TRBJ1-5; the D gene is possibly TRBD1 (5 bases). This CDR3 spans 17 amino acids. Trimming took 4 bases from V and 9 from J, leaving 25 bases between them. The V gene's germline CDR1 is MDHEN and CDR2 SYDVKM. In DNA, the CDR3 is TGTGCCAGCAGTTCCATAAGGGAACAGGCCTCCCTTTGGCCCCAGCATTTT. Its translation is CASSSIREQASLWPQHF.

The V and J genes are TRBV19 and TRBJ1-2; the D gene is possibly TRBD1 (5 bases). From germline, CDR1 is LNHDA and CDR2 SQIVND (reference sequence). This CDR3 contains 14 residues. V shed 0 bases and J shed 3 bases, with 8 bases lying between them. The CDR3 coding sequence is TGTGCCAGTAGTATAGATCGGGGCGACTATGGCTACACCTTC. Translation gives CASSIDRGDYGYTF.

The chain couples TRBV29-1 to TRBJ1-3; D is unresolved. CDR1 and CDR2 (germline): SQVTM, ANQGSEA. The V and J ends lost 4 bases and 0 bases respectively, with 1 base between them. The length of the CDR3 is 11 residues. In DNA form, the CDR3 reads TGCAGCGTTGCCTCTGGAAACACCATATATTTT. Its protein is CSVASGNTIYF.

This clone was detected once. V is TRBV27 and J is TRBJ1-2; a possible D gene is TRBD1 (6 bases). The CDR3 has 17 amino acids. Germline V gives CDR1 MNHEY, CDR2 SMNVEV (reference sequence). Trimming pared 8 bases from V and 5 bases from J, leaving 27 bases between. The CDR3 coding sequence is TGTGCCAGCGGTCAGACAGGCCACCACCCTAACCTTTATGGCTACACCTTC. This codes for CASGQTGHHPNLYGYTF.

The chain links TRBV6-5 to TRBJ1-6; 7 positions agree with TRBD1. The CDR3 is made up of 14 amino acids. With V trimmed by 2 bases and J by 10 bases, 5 bases remained unmatched. The germline gives CDR1 MNHEY, CDR2 SVGAGI. The CDR3 here is CASSYRQGGSPLHF. In DNA form, the CDR3 reads TGTGCCAGCAGTTACCGACAGGGAGGATCACCCCTCCACTTT.

This sequence joins TRBV28 and TRBJ1-6, with a possible D match to TRBD1 (5 bases). Germline CDR1 is MDHEN and CDR2 is SYDVKM. The V end was cut by 7 bases, the J end by 5 bases, with 24 bases between. The CDR3 runs 18 residues. CDR3 region: CASIGGVRGRMDNSPLHF. CDR3 in DNA: TGTGCCAGCATCGGAGGGGTTCGGGGGAGGATGGATAATTCACCCCTCCACTTT.

The table lists this clone with a count of one. CDR3 bases: TGCAGCGTTAAATTCTCGGGAGAGACCCAGTACTTC. Translation gives CSVKFSGETQYF. The chain recombines TRBV29-1 with TRBJ2-5; D uncertain. The CDR3 has 12 amino acids. V lost 5 bases, J lost 4 bases, and 11 bases lay in between. From germline, CDR1 is SQVTM and CDR2 ANQGSEA. The whole variable domain, filled in from reference TRBV29-1 and TRBJ2-5, reads SAVISQKPSRDICQRGTSLTIQCQVDSQVTMMFWYRQQPGQSLTLIATANQGSEATYESGFVIDKFPISRPNLTFSTLTVSNMSPEDSSIYLCSVKFSGETQYFGPGTRLLVL.

A remark on this clone: Within the sample, other DNA sequences also encode this same CDR3. This rearrangement joins TRBV7-9 to TRBJ1-5; D call uncertain. The CDR3 consists of 15 residues. Trimming removed 1 base from V and 0 bases from J, with 7 bases in between. From germline, CDR1 is SEHNR and CDR2 FQNEAQ (reference sequence). Here the CDR3 DNA reads TGTGCCAGCAGCTTAGGCCCTTATAGCAATCAGCCCCAGCATTTT. It codes for CASSLGPYSNQPQHF. Together with reference TRBV7-9 and TRBJ1-5, the CDR3 gives the full variable domain: DTGVSQNPRHKITKRGQNVTFRCDPISEHNRLYWYRQTLGQGPEFLTYFQNEAQLEKSRLLSDRFSAERPKGSFSTLEIQRTEQGDSAMYLCASSLGPYSNQPQHFGDGTRLSIL.

The sample holds a few counts of this clone. The rearrangement joins TRBV4-1 to TRBJ2-5; perhaps TRBD2 as D (6 bases). The CDR3 has 14 residues. Looked up from germline, CDR1 is MGHRA and CDR2 is YSYEKL. V gave up 5 bases and J gave up 7 bases, with 17 bases separating them. This CDR3 is CASSDPGLKGTQYF. In nucleotides, the CDR3 is TGCGCCAGCAGCGATCCGGGACTGAAAGGGACCCAGTACTTC.

This chain connects TRBV30 to TRBJ1-4, with 10 bases lining up with TRBD1. CDR3 length: 14 amino acids. Germline V gene sequence: CDR1 GTSNPN, CDR2 SVGIG (reference sequence). The trim removed 1 base at V and 7 bases at J, leaving 3 bases unmatched. The CDR3 sequence: CAWSGTGGREKLFF. CDR3 bases: TGTGCCTGGAGTGGGACAGGGGGTCGTGAAAAACTGTTTTTT.

The chain uses TRBV5-4 and TRBJ1-2; the match to TRBD1 covers 8 bases. Germline CDR1 is SGHNT and CDR2 is YYREEE (reference sequence). The length of the CDR3 is 16 residues. Trimming took 4 bases from V and 3 from J; bases not matched to a gene: 11. The CDR3 reads CASSRGADRGDYGYTF. DNA for the CDR3: TGTGCCAGCAGCCGAGGAGCCGACAGGGGCGACTATGGCTACACCTTC.

This clone has a handful of counts. This chain connects TRBV10-3 to TRBJ1-1, with D unclear. V lost 4 bases to trimming and J lost 1 base, with 10 bases between them. There are 14 residues in the CDR3. Germline loops: CDR1 ENHRY, CDR2 SYGVKD. The CDR3 bases are TGTGCCATCAGTGGGGGTAACAAGAACACTGAAGCTTTCTTT. Residues: CAISGGNKNTEAFF.

The CDR3 reads CASSVESRTYEQYF. The CDR3 DNA is TGTGCCAGCAGCGTAGAGAGCCGGACCTACGAGCAGTACTTC. The chain combines TRBV9 with TRBJ2-7; D is ambiguous. Trimming stripped 0 bases from V and 2 bases from J, with 9 bases between. This CDR3 region has 14 residues. The germline V gene has CDR1 SGDLS and CDR2 YYNGEE. The full variable domain, with the rest looked up from reference TRBV9 and TRBJ2-7, is DSGVTQTPKHLITATGQRVTLRCSPRSGDLSVYWYQQSLDQGLQFLIQYYNGEERAKGNILERFSAQQFPDLHSELNLSSLELGDSALYFCASSVESRTYEQYFGPGTRLTVT.

The rearrangement links TRBV27 to TRBJ2-1; the match to TRBD2 covers 7 bases. Trimming cost V 4 bases and J 3 bases; bases outside gene matches: 6. The germline V gene encodes CDR1 MNHEY and CDR2 SMNVEV (reference sequence). The CDR3 spans 15 residues. The CDR3 region is CASSSGRGGYNEQFF. CDR3 nucleotide sequence: TGTGCCAGCAGTTCCGGTCGCGGGGGCTACAATGAGCAGTTCTTC.

The J gene is TRBJ2-1, the V gene TRBV5-1; 8 positions match TRBD2. The junction had 6 bases not matched to a gene; V was cut back by 1 base and J by 6 bases. The CDR3 consists of 15 residues. Germline CDR1 reads SGHRS; CDR2 reads YFSETQ. The CDR3 region is CASSLPAGEANEQFF. CDR3 sequence (DNA): TGCGCCAGCAGCTTGCCAGCGGGAGAGGCCAATGAGCAGTTCTTC.

The rearrangement uses TRBV19 and TRBJ1-3; D is ambiguous. The CDR3 has 11 residues. In germline, CDR1 is LNHDA, CDR2 SQIVND (reference sequence). Trimming removed 7 bases at V and 6 bases at J, with 7 bases between. The CDR3 region is CASIGPNTIYF. The CDR3 region has the DNA TGTGCCAGTATAGGGCCAAACACCATATATTTT.

The chain recombines TRBV14 with TRBJ1-5; D unresolved. Looked up from germline, CDR1 is SGHDN and CDR2 is FVKESK. There are 13 residues in the CDR3. V was shortened by 4 bases and J by 6 bases, with 10 bases between the two germline ends. The CDR3 DNA is TGTGCCAGCAGCCTTTCGGAGGGTCAGCCCCAGCATTTT. As protein: CASSLSEGQPQHF.

The V gene is TRBV7-9, the J gene TRBJ2-1; unclear D gene. CDR1 and CDR2 (germline): SEHNR, FQNEAQ (reference sequence). The V gene lost 2 bases and the J gene lost 4 bases, with 6 bases spanning the gap. This CDR3 region has 13 residues. Written as DNA, the CDR3 is TGTGCCAGCAGCTTACCGATTTACAATGAGCAGTTCTTC. It translates to CASSLPIYNEQFF.

The V gene is TRBV20-1, the J gene TRBJ1-2; the match to TRBD1 covers 7 bases. The germline V gene has CDR1 DFQATT and CDR2 SNEGSKA (reference sequence). Unmatched junction bases numbered 6, after V lost 3 bases and J lost 8 bases. The CDR3 has 12 residues. The CDR3 sequence is CSASGQGEGYTF. In DNA form, the CDR3 reads TGCAGTGCTAGTGGGCAGGGGGAGGGCTACACCTTC.

CDR3 sequence: CASSLAWTDTQYF. The CDR3 bases are TGTGCCAGCAGCTTAGCGTGGACAGATACGCAGTATTTT. The chain recombines TRBV7-2 with TRBJ2-3, with D hard to call. The CDR3 length is 13 residues. Germline CDR1 reads SGHTA; CDR2 reads FQGNSA. The V and J ends lost 0 bases and 3 bases respectively, with 4 bases between them.

The table lists this clone with a count of one. This chain joins TRBV5-1 and TRBJ2-2; D is perhaps TRBD1 (5 bases). V gave up 3 bases and J gave up 6 bases, with 18 bases separating them. Looked up from germline, CDR1 is SGHRS and CDR2 is YFSETQ. There are 16 residues in the CDR3. The CDR3 bases are TGCGCCAGCAGCTCCGCCGGTAGCAGGGCGGCCGGGGAGCTGTTTTTT. It encodes CASSSAGSRAAGELFF.

The genes are TRBV30 and TRBJ2-2; 13 bases are shared with TRBD2. The germline CDR1 and CDR2 sequences are GTSNPN and SVGIG (reference sequence). CDR3 length: 18 amino acids. V shed 0 bases, J shed 4 bases, and the junction held 8 bases outside the gene matches. CDR3 loop: CAWSVLRTSGSGTGELFF. The CDR3 DNA sequence: TGTGCCTGGAGTGTACTAAGGACTAGCGGGAGTGGCACCGGGGAGCTGTTTTTT.

This clone occurred once. The chain employs TRBV28 and TRBJ1-5; 8 bases match TRBD1. The germline CDR1 and CDR2 sequences are MDHEN and SYDVKM. The CDR3 length is 13 residues. The V gene end was trimmed by 6 bases and the J gene end by 9 bases; junction bases not matched to a gene: 7. CDR3 in DNA: TGTGCCAGCAGCTCGGGGACAGGCGGGCCCCAGCATTTT. Its protein product is CASSSGTGGPQHF.